A selection of T cell receptor beta chains follows, all from one sample in a study of T cell repertoires in breast cancer. Using its own MiXCR run on the emulsion pairing reads, TCRdb lists one record per CDR3 protein. The table lists nearly 40,000 distinct CDR3 sequences, around 45% of them singletons. Specimen: CD8+ T cells. The source is a pool of human donors with breast cancer or a healthy control (not recorded which). Both conserved end residues are part of each CDR3. The order of the fields is clone size, CDR3 length, J gene, V gene, D gene, CDR3 DNA, CDR3 protein. The D gene is left open where the match is weak. Size values are once, few and many counts, or a class for expanded clones, and some rows have none.

clone_size: many
cdr3_length: 18
j_call: TRBJ2-3
v_call: TRBV6-1
d_call: TRBD2
cdr3_nt: TGTGCCAGCGGACTAGCGGGGCGTTCGATTTCTAGCACAGATACGCAGTATTTT
cdr3_aa: CASGLAGRSISSTDTQYF

clone_size: few
cdr3_length: 13
j_call: TRBJ2-3
v_call: TRBV6-1
d_call: .
cdr3_nt: TGTGCCAGCAGTGAAGGTTACACAGATACGCAGTATTTT
cdr3_aa: CASSEGYTDTQYF

clone_size: .
cdr3_length: 12
j_call: TRBJ2-1
v_call: TRBV6-5
d_call: .
cdr3_nt: TGTGCCAGCAGAGGGGGGGCCGGGGAGCAGTCCTTC
cdr3_aa: CASRGGAGEQSF

clone_size: few
cdr3_length: 11
j_call: TRBJ2-1
v_call: TRBV20-1
d_call: .
cdr3_nt: TGCAGTGCTAGAGCCAGGAATGAGCAGTTCTTC
cdr3_aa: CSARARNEQFF

clone_size: .
cdr3_length: 17
j_call: TRBJ1-6
v_call: TRBV6-1
d_call: .
cdr3_nt: TGTGCCAGCACCAAAGGGCGGGGCTCAGGGTCTAATTCACCCCTCCACTTT
cdr3_aa: CASTKGRGSGSNSPLHF

clone_size: few
cdr3_length: 13
j_call: TRBJ2-5
v_call: TRBV29-1
d_call: .
cdr3_nt: TGCAGCGTGGAAAGGACCCCCCAAGAGACCCAGTACTTC
cdr3_aa: CSVERTPQETQYF

clone_size: .
cdr3_length: 16
j_call: TRBJ2-5
v_call: TRBV5-4
d_call: .
cdr3_nt: TGTGCCAGCAGCTCATCGACAGACAGGCACCAAGAGACCCAGTACTTC
cdr3_aa: CASSSSTDRHQETQYF

clone_size: .
cdr3_length: 14
j_call: TRBJ1-4
v_call: TRBV5-1
d_call: TRBD1
cdr3_nt: TGCGCCAGCAGCGCCCGGGACAGTGGTGAAAAACTGTTTTTT
cdr3_aa: CASSARDSGEKLFF

clone_size: few
cdr3_length: 17
j_call: TRBJ2-3
v_call: TRBV28
d_call: TRBD2
cdr3_nt: TGTGCCAGCAGTTCTTCCGGACTAGCGGGGTCCACAGATACGCAGTATTTT
cdr3_aa: CASSSSGLAGSTDTQYF

clone_size: once
cdr3_length: 15
j_call: TRBJ2-7
v_call: TRBV14
d_call: .
cdr3_nt: TGTGCCAGCAGCCTAGGGACAAGTTTAAACTACGAGCAGTGCTTC
cdr3_aa: CASSLGTSLNYEQCF

clone_size: many
cdr3_length: 14
j_call: TRBJ1-2
v_call: TRBV6-5
d_call: .
cdr3_nt: TGTGCCAGCAGTTACCGGGGCGTAAACTATGGCTACACCTTC
cdr3_aa: CASSYRGVNYGYTF

clone_size: .
cdr3_length: 13
j_call: TRBJ2-7
v_call: TRBV12-3/TRBV12-4
d_call: .
cdr3_nt: TGTGCCAGCACCTACTTAGTAGGGGGCGAGCAGTACTTC
cdr3_aa: CASTYLVGGEQYF

clone_size: .
cdr3_length: 14
j_call: TRBJ1-1
v_call: TRBV2
d_call: .
cdr3_nt: TGTGCCAGGGAGGGACGCCTCGTGCGGACTGAAGCTTTCTTT
cdr3_aa: CAREGRLVRTEAFF

clone_size: .
cdr3_length: 16
j_call: TRBJ2-7
v_call: TRBV6-1
d_call: TRBD2
cdr3_nt: TGTGCCAGCAGTGAATCCGGGACTAGCGAGGGATACGAGCAGTACTTC
cdr3_aa: CASSESGTSEGYEQYF

clone_size: .
cdr3_length: 13
j_call: TRBJ1-2
v_call: TRBV27
d_call: .
cdr3_nt: TGTGCCAGCAGTTTATCGGCTAACTATGGCTACACCTTC
cdr3_aa: CASSLSANYGYTF

clone_size: few
cdr3_length: 17
j_call: TRBJ1-1
v_call: TRBV20-1
d_call: TRBD1
cdr3_nt: TGCAGTGCTAGAGAAACCCCCCGGGGTAGGGGGCTCACTGAAGCTTTCTTT
cdr3_aa: CSARETPRGRGLTEAFF

clone_size: few
cdr3_length: 15
j_call: TRBJ1-1
v_call: TRBV4-1
d_call: .
cdr3_nt: TGCGCCAGCAGCCCCCAAGCGGCGGAGAACACTGAAGCTTTCTTT
cdr3_aa: CASSPQAAENTEAFF

clone_size: .
cdr3_length: 15
j_call: TRBJ2-5
v_call: TRBV5-6
d_call: .
cdr3_nt: TGTGCCAGCAGCTTCTTGGAAGGGGGGAAAGAGACCCAGTACTTC
cdr3_aa: CASSFLEGGKETQYF

clone_size: .
cdr3_length: 14
j_call: TRBJ1-1
v_call: TRBV7-9
d_call: TRBD1
cdr3_nt: TGTGCCAGCCGTGGACAGGACCCGAACACTGAAGCTTTCTTT
cdr3_aa: CASRGQDPNTEAFF

clone_size: .
cdr3_length: 14
j_call: TRBJ1-1
v_call: TRBV7-9
d_call: TRBD1
cdr3_nt: TGTGCCAGCAGCCCGGACAGGGGGCTCGGGGGGGCTTTCTTT
cdr3_aa: CASSPDRGLGGAFF

clone_size: .
cdr3_length: 14
j_call: TRBJ1-2
v_call: TRBV20-1
d_call: TRBD1
cdr3_nt: TGCAGTGCTAGAGAAACCACAGGGGATCATGGCTACACCTTC
cdr3_aa: CSARETTGDHGYTF

clone_size: .
cdr3_length: 14
j_call: TRBJ1-1
v_call: TRBV20-1
d_call: .
cdr3_nt: TGCAGTGCTCTACTCCCCTACGCGAACACTGAAGCTTTCTTT
cdr3_aa: CSALLPYANTEAFF

clone_size: .
cdr3_length: 17
j_call: TRBJ2-7
v_call: TRBV7-9
d_call: .
cdr3_nt: TGTGCCAGCAGCTTAGCGCGGGCTAGCAGGGAACGATACGAGCAGTACTTC
cdr3_aa: CASSLARASRERYEQYF

clone_size: .
cdr3_length: 14
j_call: TRBJ2-5
v_call: TRBV7-9
d_call: .
cdr3_nt: TGTGCCAGCAGTGGGAGATGGGAACAAGAGACCCAGTACTTC
cdr3_aa: CASSGRWEQETQYF

clone_size: few
cdr3_length: 17
j_call: TRBJ2-7
v_call: TRBV18
d_call: .
cdr3_nt: TGTGCCAGCTCACCACAAGGCGGACAGCTTAAAAGATACGAGCAGTACTTC
cdr3_aa: CASSPQGGQLKRYEQYF

clone_size: .
cdr3_length: 15
j_call: TRBJ2-6
v_call: TRBV5-1
d_call: .
cdr3_nt: TGCGCCAGCAGCTATTCAGGCTCTGGGGCCAACGTCCTGACTTTC
cdr3_aa: CASSYSGSGANVLTF

clone_size: .
cdr3_length: 15
j_call: TRBJ2-1
v_call: TRBV2
d_call: TRBD1
cdr3_nt: TGTGCCAGCAGTCTGGACAGGGGCCCCTACAATGAGCAGTTCTTC
cdr3_aa: CASSLDRGPYNEQFF

clone_size: many
cdr3_length: 11
j_call: TRBJ1-1
v_call: TRBV27
d_call: .
cdr3_nt: TGTGCCAGCAGCCAAGGAGGAGTGGCTTTCTTT
cdr3_aa: CASSQGGVAFF

clone_size: many
cdr3_length: 15
j_call: TRBJ1-5
v_call: TRBV6-5
d_call: .
cdr3_nt: TGTGCCAGCAGTTACTCACCGGGCCAAAATCAGCCCCAGCATTTT
cdr3_aa: CASSYSPGQNQPQHF

clone_size: .
cdr3_length: 17
j_call: TRBJ2-1
v_call: TRBV4-1
d_call: TRBD2
cdr3_nt: TGCGCCAGCAGCCAAGACCCTCGACTAGCGGTATACAATGAGCAGTTCTTC
cdr3_aa: CASSQDPRLAVYNEQFF